Each of the 25 T cell receptor beta chains below was sequenced from the same sample in a study of T cell repertoires in ileal Crohn's disease. Generated by immunoSEQ multiplex PCR, the TCRdb table keeps only in-frame clones and is missing some. The table records 14,000 or so clones, roughly 85% of them present only once. Sequencing used ileal tissue. These receptors came from an adult with Crohn's disease.

The chain links TRBV10-2 to TRBJ2-5; 11 bases are a match to TRBD2. The J call may be in error: the DNA end matches TRBJ2-7 better. The germline V gene encodes CDR1 WSHSY and CDR2 SAAADI. CDR3 length: 14 amino acids. CDR3 residues: CASSLAGGRNEQYF. DNA of the CDR3: TGCGCCAGCAGTCTAGCGGGAGGACGGAACGAGCAGTACTTC.

This rearrangement joins TRBV15 to TRBJ1-5; 11 bases line up with TRBD1. Germline V gene sequence: CDR1 LNHNV, CDR2 YYDKDF (reference sequence). CDR3 size: 17 residues. The trim removed 2 bases at V and 6 bases at J, leaving 9 bases unmatched. The CDR3 loop reads CATSRTQRTGGLQPQHF. CDR3 coding DNA: TGTGCCACCAGCAGAACCCAGAGGACAGGGGGCCTTCAGCCCCAGCATTTT. Drawing the rest from reference TRBV15 and TRBJ1-5, the complete variable domain is DAMVIQNPRYQVTQFGKPVTLSCSQTLNHNVMYWYQQKSSQAPKLLFHYYDKDFNNEADTPDNFQSRRPNTSFCFLDIRSPGLGDTAMYLCATSRTQRTGGLQPQHFGDGTRLSIL.

A remark on this clone: A junction end diverges from the germline sequence, so it may reflect a read error. The chain employs TRBV7-7 and TRBJ2-2; a possible D gene is TRBD1 (7 bases). Germline V gives CDR1 SSHAT, CDR2 FNYEAQ (reference sequence). This CDR3 spans 16 amino acids. CDR3 residues: CASSPRQGGSTGELFF. CDR3 bases: TGTGCTAGCAGCCCGAGACAGGGAGGAAGCACCGGGGAGCTGTTTTTT. The full variable domain, in which reference TRBV7-7 and TRBJ2-2 provide the parts outside the CDR3, is GAGVSQSPRYKVTKRGQDVTLRCDPISSHATLYWYQQALGQGPEFLTYFNYEAQPDKSGLPSDRFSAERPEGSISTLTIQRTEQRDSAMYRCASSPRQGGSTGELFFGEGSRLTVL.

The chain recombines TRBV9 with TRBJ2-5, with TRBD2 matching over 7 bases. V shed 3 bases and J 4 bases; nucleotides not matched to a gene: 12. The germline V gene encodes CDR1 SGDLS and CDR2 YYNGEE. The CDR3 covers 16 residues. CDR3 bases: TGTGCCAGCAGCGAAAGAGGGGCGGGAGATAGAGAGACCCAGTACTTC. Encoded protein: CASSERGAGDRETQYF.

CDR3 sequence: CASSERTGSYEQYF. The CDR3 DNA is TGTGCCAGCAGTGAGAGGACAGGTTCCTACGAGCAGTACTTC. V usage is TRBV2 and J usage is TRBJ2-7; 7 bases match TRBD1. Trimming at V came to 3 bases and at J to 1 base, leaving 3 bases not matched to a gene. Germline CDR1 reads SNHLY; CDR2 reads FYNNEI. This CDR3 has 14 amino acids.

The chain links TRBV5-6 to TRBJ2-5; 7 bases agree with TRBD1. The assigned J gene may be wrong: the sequence end matches TRBJ2-7 better. Germline V gene sequence: CDR1 SGHDT, CDR2 YYEEEE. The CDR3 loop spans 15 amino acids. The CDR3 is CASSPDRALGYEQYF. The CDR3 DNA reads TGTGCCAGCAGCCCTGACAGGGCCCTAGGGTACGAGCAGTACTTC.

The CDR3 reads CASSSLSGGGTGELFF. CDR3 coding DNA: TGTGCCAGCAGCTCCCTTAGCGGGGGGGGGACCGGGGAGCTGTTTTTT. The chain joins TRBV7-3 to TRBJ2-2; TRBD2 matches at 11 bases. Germline CDR1 is SGHTA and CDR2 is FQGTGA. The CDR3 covers 16 residues. J was trimmed by 5 bases and V by 4 bases; bases with no gene match: 6.

A note on this clone: Compared with germline, one end of the junction differs, possibly owing to a read error. J is TRBJ1-1 and V is TRBV5-5; D remains ambiguous. This CDR3 is built from 13 residues. CDR1 SGHKS and CDR2 YYEKEE come from the germline V gene (reference sequence). Here the CDR3 reads CASGFNGEAEAFF. The CDR3 DNA reads as TGTGCCAGCGGCTTTAACGGGGAGGCTGAAGCTTTCTTT.

This clone appeared a single time. The rearrangement uses TRBV18 and TRBJ1-1; TRBD1 is a possible D gene (5 bases). V gave up 5 bases and J gave up 3 bases, with 13 bases separating them. The CDR3 spans 14 residues. The germline CDR1 and CDR2 sequences are KGHSH and LQKENI. CDR3 protein: CASSGGSGDTEAFF. The CDR3 DNA sequence: TGTGCCAGCTCAGGGGGGAGTGGGGACACTGAAGCTTTCTTT.

This clone was counted between two and nine times. V gene TRBV5-4 combines with J gene TRBJ1-2; 11 nucleotides align to TRBD1. Per germline, CDR1 SGHNT and CDR2 YYREEE (reference sequence). The ends lost 2 bases at V and 2 bases at J; junction bases unmatched: 2. The CDR3 has 15 amino acids. As DNA, the CDR3 is TGTGCCAGCAGCTTAGGACAGGGGGCGAACTATGGCTACACCTTC. Translation: CASSLGQGANYGYTF.

The chain combines TRBV6-6 with TRBJ1-1; possible D gene TRBD1, 5 bases. CDR1 is MNHNY and CDR2 is SVGAGI in the germline V gene (reference sequence). V lost 10 bases and J lost 5, with 17 bases in between. The CDR3 length is 13 residues. In DNA, the CDR3 is TGTGCCACCAAAGACAACCAGGGAACTGAAGCTTTCTTT. Translated, it gives CATKDNQGTEAFF.

This chain uses TRBV29-1 with TRBJ1-1, with D maybe TRBD1 (6 bases). Germline V gives CDR1 SQVTM, CDR2 ANQGSEA. V was trimmed by 6 bases and J by 1 base, leaving 12 bases between them. The CDR3 spans 13 residues. CDR3 sequence (DNA): TGCAGCGTCCAAGGACAGTCGAACACTGAAGCTTTCTTT. It translates to CSVQGQSNTEAFF. The complete variable domain, with remaining parts taken from reference TRBV29-1 and TRBJ1-1, reads SAVISQKPSRDICQRGTSLTIQCQVDSQVTMMFWYRQQPGQSLTLIATANQGSEATYESGFVIDKFPISRPNLTFSTLTVSNMSPEDSSIYLCSVQGQSNTEAFFGQGTRLTVV.

This clone has a handful of counts. J is TRBJ2-5 and V is TRBV7-6, with no clear D. Germline CDR1 and CDR2: SGHVS and FNYEAQ. V was cut by 5 bases and J by 5 bases, with 12 bases left in between. This CDR3 has 13 residues. The CDR3 region is CASSRQWAETQYF. The CDR3 coding sequence is TGTGCCAGCAGCCGTCAGTGGGCGGAGACCCAGTACTTC.

As for this clone: One end of the junction varies from germline; a read error may be responsible. The rearrangement joins TRBV6-1 to TRBJ2-7, with D possibly being TRBD2 (6 bases). This CDR3 is built from 13 residues. The germline V gene encodes CDR1 MNHNS and CDR2 SASEGT. CDR3 in DNA: TGTGCCAGCAGTGAGAGGGACTCTCGGCTGAGGAGCTTC. Its translation: CASSERDSRLRSF.

The chain carries TRBV27 and TRBJ2-5; 8 nucleotides agree with TRBD2. The J call may be wrong; the DNA end is better matched by TRBJ2-7. The CDR3 consists of 15 residues. From germline, CDR1 is MNHEY and CDR2 SMNVEV (reference sequence). The CDR3 sequence is CASSLSSGTAYEQYF. Here the CDR3 DNA reads TGTGCCAGCAGTTTATCTAGCGGGACCGCCTACGAGCAGTACTTC.

V and J are TRBV6-6 and TRBJ1-3; D perhaps matches TRBD1 (6 bases). The V gene's germline CDR1 is MNHNY and CDR2 SVGAGI (reference sequence). The CDR3 covers 16 residues. Trimming left V 5 bases short and J 0 bases short, with 14 bases between. The CDR3 nucleotides read TGTGCCAGCAGTCCGCCCACAGGGAGCTCTGGAAACACCATATATTTT. Encoded protein: CASSPPTGSSGNTIYF.

The gene calls are TRBV5-1 and TRBJ2-5, with 8 bases that match TRBD1. Germline CDR1 SGHRS, CDR2 YFSETQ. The J segment lost 5 bases and the V segment lost 4 bases, leaving 7 bases of the junction unmatched. The CDR3 extends over 14 amino acids. The CDR3 loop is CASSAGQGLETQYF. CDR3 bases: TGCGCCAGCAGCGCTGGACAGGGACTCGAGACCCAGTACTTC.

This clone was picked up one time. V is TRBV9 and J is TRBJ2-1, with 7 bases aligning to TRBD2. The CDR3 has 15 residues. V gave up 6 bases and J gave up 0 bases; unmatched junction bases: 6. From germline, CDR1 is SGDLS and CDR2 YYNGEE. CDR3 amino acids: CASTNGGSSYNEQFF. The DNA of the CDR3 is TGTGCCAGCACCAATGGCGGGAGCTCCTACAATGAGCAGTTCTTC.

This chain links TRBV9 with TRBJ2-7; 8 bases are a match to TRBD2. CDR1 SGDLS and CDR2 YYNGEE come from the germline V gene. Losses at the gene ends were 3 bases for V and 4 bases for J; bases not matched to a gene: 6. The CDR3 has 14 residues. DNA of the CDR3: TGTGCCAGCAGCGAGGGACTAGAAGGTTACGAGCAGTACTTC. Translating gives CASSEGLEGYEQYF.

This chain links TRBV18 with TRBJ2-5; 7 bases agree with TRBD1. Judging by the DNA end, TRBJ2-7 fits better; the J call may be wrong. Germline V gives CDR1 KGHSH, CDR2 LQKENI. This CDR3 contains 16 residues. This CDR3 is CASSSRFGTDPYEQYF. The CDR3 nucleotides are TGTGCCAGCTCATCGAGGTTTGGGACAGACCCCTACGAGCAGTACTTC.

The J gene is TRBJ1-5, the V gene TRBV7-9; 7 positions agree with TRBD1. The CDR3 covers 14 residues. The V and J ends lost 4 bases and 4 bases, in that order; junction bases with no gene match: 4. The germline V gene has CDR1 SEHNR and CDR2 FQNEAQ (reference sequence). CDR3 sequence: CASSYDRANQPQHF. CDR3 sequence (DNA): TGTGCCAGCAGCTACGACAGGGCTAATCAGCCCCAGCATTTT. The variable domain in full, completed from reference TRBV7-9 and TRBJ1-5, reads DTGVSQNPRHKITKRGQNVTFRCDPISEHNRLYWYRQTLGQGPEFLTYFQNEAQLEKSRLLSDRFSAERPKGSFSTLEIQRTEQGDSAMYLCASSYDRANQPQHFGDGTRLSIL.

The sample holds one count of this clone. The V call is TRBV30, the J call TRBJ2-5; D is possibly TRBD2 (5 bases). Trimming left V 0 bases short and J 5 bases short, with 10 bases between. CDR1 and CDR2 (germline): GTSNPN, SVGIG (reference sequence). CDR3 length equals 13 residues. DNA for the CDR3: TGTGCCTGGAGTGTTTCATGGAGGGAGACCCAGTACTTC. It yields the protein CAWSVSWRETQYF.

The chain combines TRBV28 with TRBJ1-5; 8 bases agree with TRBD1. Germline V gives CDR1 MDHEN, CDR2 SYDVKM. V trimming: 6 bases; J trimming: 5 bases; junction bases outside the gene matches: 6. The CDR3 is 14 residues long. The CDR3 sequence: CASRTGQEDQPQHF. Written as DNA, the CDR3 is TGTGCCAGCAGAACGGGACAGGAAGATCAGCCCCAGCATTTT.

This chain links TRBV5-1 with TRBJ2-1; D possibly uses TRBD1 or TRBD2 (5 bases each). V lost 4 bases to trimming and J lost 3 bases, with 14 bases between them. The CDR3 has 15 residues. Germline V CDR1 and CDR2: SGHRS, YFSETQ. The CDR3, as DNA: TGCGCCAGCAGCCTGGACTTTGACAGCTACAATGAGCAGTTCTTC. Protein sequence: CASSLDFDSYNEQFF. Full variable domain (remainder filled in from reference TRBV5-1 and TRBJ2-1): KAGVTQTPRYLIKTRGQQVTLSCSPISGHRSVSWYQQTPGQGLQFLFEYFSETQRNKGNFPGRFSGRQFSNSRSEMNVSTLELGDSALYLCASSLDFDSYNEQFFGPGTRLTVL.

The J gene is TRBJ2-3, the V gene TRBV7-2; TRBD2 aligns across 7 bases. Germline CDR1 SGHTA, CDR2 FQGNSA. The CDR3 has 16 amino acids. J lost 1 base, V lost 5 bases, and 9 bases had no gene match. Written as DNA, the CDR3 is TGTGCCAGCAGCCCCGGTGGGCTAGCGGGCACAGATACGCAGTATTTT. This codes for CASSPGGLAGTDTQYF.